The 17 T cell receptor beta chains presented below share a single source sample, sequenced in a study of T cell responses to AZD1222 COVID-19 vaccine. The method was immunoSEQ multiplex PCR; TCRdb's version includes in-frame clones alone and lacks a portion of them. The data contain tens of thousands of clones, approximately 91% of them seen just once; the ten biggest clones take up 5%. The material was peripheral blood, obtained 28 days after the second AZD1222 dose. These receptors originate from an adult who received the AZD1222 COVID-19 vaccine.

The gene calls are TRBV4-1 and TRBJ2-2, with 7 bases fitting TRBD1. CDR1 MGHRA and CDR2 YSYEKL come from the germline V gene. The CDR3 has 15 amino acids. V lost 3 bases and J lost 1; bases outside the gene matches: 2. CDR3 protein: CASSQGQLNTGELFF. The CDR3 DNA reads as TGCGCCAGCAGCCAGGGACAGTTGAACACCGGGGAGCTGTTTTTT.

V gene TRBV10-3 combines with J gene TRBJ1-1; no clear D gene. Per the germline V gene, CDR1 is ENHRY and CDR2 is SYGVKD. The CDR3 is 13 residues long. Trimming shortened V by 3 bases and J by 5 bases, and 10 bases separated the two germline ends. The CDR3: CAISDGLGTEAFF. The CDR3 bases are TGTGCCATCAGTGACGGCTTGGGGACTGAAGCTTTCTTT.

In DNA, the CDR3 is TGTGCCAGCAGCCAAGGGGTACTAGCGGGGATGATATCCTACGAGCAGTACTTC. Protein sequence: CASSQGVLAGMISYEQYF. This chain uses TRBV3-1 (or the pseudogene TRBV3-2) with TRBJ2-7; 10 bases are a match to TRBD2. Germline trimming cut 1 base from V and 1 base from J; bases unmatched to any gene: 10. The CDR3 is 18 amino acids. The germline V gene encodes CDR1 LGHDT and CDR2 YNNKEL (reference sequence).

The chain carries TRBV9 and TRBJ2-1; TRBD2 matches at 10 bases. Germline loops: CDR1 SGDLS, CDR2 YYNGEE. This CDR3 has 15 amino acids. V was clipped by 3 bases and J by 7 bases; unmatched bases: 7. In DNA, the CDR3 is TGTGCCAGCAGCGCCAGCGGGGGGGCTAAAAATGAGCAGTTCTTC. Its protein is CASSASGGAKNEQFF.

The chain employs TRBV6-5 and TRBJ2-1; D unclear. V lost 7 bases to trimming and J lost 4 bases, with 8 bases between them. The length of the CDR3 is 12 residues. Germline CDR1 and CDR2: MNHEY and SVGAGI. The CDR3 bases are TGTGCCAGCACACTGGTTTACAATGAGCAGTTCTTC. Residues: CASTLVYNEQFF.

The chain has TRBV4-1 and TRBJ2-6; TRBD1 agrees at 7 bases. V lost 0 bases and J lost 2; bases outside the gene matches: 10. Germline lookup yields CDR1 MGHRA and CDR2 YSYEKL. The CDR3 consists of 19 residues. The CDR3 here is CASSQELDRNFAGANVLTF. The CDR3 nucleotides read TGCGCCAGCAGCCAAGAGTTGGACAGGAATTTTGCTGGGGCCAACGTCCTGACTTTC.

This clone appeared once. The gene calls are TRBV20-1 and TRBJ1-1; D might be TRBD1 (5 bases). CDR1 and CDR2 from the germline V gene are DFQATT and SNEGSKA (reference sequence). The V and J ends lost 4 bases and 8 bases respectively, with 11 bases between them. The CDR3 covers 11 residues. CDR3 amino acids: CSAKGIPEAFF. CDR3 nucleotides: TGCAGTGCTAAGGGGATACCCGAAGCTTTCTTT.

The chain is built from TRBV2 and TRBJ1-2; D call uncertain. Germline values: CDR1 SNHLY, CDR2 FYNNEI. This CDR3 has 13 residues. V lost 3 bases and J lost 2, with 7 bases in between. CDR3 protein: CASSDVGNYGYTF. CDR3 DNA: TGTGCCAGCAGTGATGTGGGCAACTATGGCTACACCTTC.

The rearrangement joins TRBV12-3 or TRBV12-4 to TRBJ1-6; D ambiguous. The CDR3 spans 12 residues. The V end was cut by 5 bases, the J end by 8 bases, with 7 bases between. CDR3 nucleotides: TGTGCCAGCAGTACTAGGGATTCACCCCTCCACTTT. Translating gives CASSTRDSPLHF.

The rearrangement links TRBV30 to TRBJ2-7; 11 positions agree with TRBD1. The CDR3 has 14 amino acids. In germline, CDR1 is GTSNPN, CDR2 SVGIG (reference sequence). V was clipped by 2 bases and J by 4 bases; unmatched bases: 4. The CDR3 sequence: CAWSPGTGGYEQYF. CDR3 in DNA: TGTGCCTGGAGTCCGGGGACAGGGGGGTACGAGCAGTACTTC.

This chain links TRBV18 with TRBJ1-3, with a tentative D call TRBD1 (5 bases). The germline V gene has CDR1 KGHSH and CDR2 LQKENI. This CDR3 has 16 amino acids. Trimming removed 5 bases from V and 0 bases from J, with 14 bases in between. The CDR3 sequence: CASSEGTSFSGNTIYF. CDR3 nucleotides: TGTGCCAGCTCAGAGGGGACTTCCTTCTCTGGAAACACCATATATTTT. Combining the CDR3 with reference TRBV18 and TRBJ1-3 gives the whole variable domain NAGVMQNPRHLVRRRGQEARLRCSPMKGHSHVYWYRQLPEEGLKFMVYLQKENIIDESGMPKERFSAEFPKEGPSILRIQQVVRGDSAAYFCASSEGTSFSGNTIYFGEGSWLTVV.

The chain links TRBV18 to TRBJ2-3; 9 positions agree with TRBD1. The CDR3 extends over 15 amino acids. V lost 5 bases, J lost 4 bases, and 7 bases stayed unmatched. Germline-derived CDR1 and CDR2 are KGHSH and LQKENI. CDR3 sequence reads: CASSEGQGSADTQYF. The CDR3 DNA sequence: TGTGCCAGCTCAGAGGGACAGGGTTCTGCAGATACGCAGTATTTT.

The CDR3 spells CASSLVGYEQYF. The CDR3 DNA reads TGTGCCAGCAGCTTAGTAGGCTACGAGCAGTACTTC. This rearrangement joins TRBV7-9 to TRBJ2-7, with D unresolved. Trimming pared 1 base from V and 3 bases from J, leaving 4 bases between. There are 12 residues in the CDR3. In germline, CDR1 is SEHNR, CDR2 FQNEAQ (reference sequence).

This clone was counted once. The chain carries TRBV5-4 and TRBJ1-4; the D gene is possibly TRBD1 (6 bases). This CDR3 spans 13 amino acids. The V end lost 0 bases, the J end lost 7 bases, and 7 bases lay between the germline ends. CDR1 and CDR2 from the germline V gene are SGHNT and YYREEE (reference sequence). The CDR3 bases are TGTGCCAGCAGCTTGGACAGGGTTGAAAAACTGTTTTTT. Amino acid sequence: CASSLDRVEKLFF.

The genes are TRBV6-5 and TRBJ1-2; 7 bases align to TRBD1. The CDR3 runs 13 residues. In germline, CDR1 is MNHEY, CDR2 SVGAGI. The V gene end was trimmed by 5 bases and the J gene end by 7 bases; junction bases not matched to a gene: 7. In DNA form, the CDR3 reads TGTGCCAGCAGTCCTGGACAGGTGGCTGGCTACACCTTC. This codes for CASSPGQVAGYTF.

The rearrangement joins TRBV5-1 to TRBJ1-2, with a possible D match to TRBD1 (5 bases). This CDR3 region has 13 residues. Trimming took off 2 bases at V and 8 bases at J, with 13 bases between the two ends. Germline CDR1 and CDR2: SGHRS and YFSETQ. Written as DNA, the CDR3 is TGCGCCAGCAGCTTAACAGGACCGGGGGGCTACACCTTC. Amino acid sequence: CASSLTGPGGYTF.

This clone is a singleton in its sample. V is TRBV7-3 and J is TRBJ1-1; tentative D call: TRBD1 (6 bases). The CDR3 contains 16 residues. V was clipped by 4 bases and J by 4 bases, with 19 bases between them. Germline V gives CDR1 SGHTA, CDR2 FQGTGA. DNA of the CDR3: TGTGCCAGCAGCTCAACCCCCACGACAGGAGGCACTGAAGCTTTCTTT. Translated: CASSSTPTTGGTEAFF.